One and the same sample provided the 32 T cell receptor beta chains below, sequenced in a study of identical twins. TCRdb reanalysed the 5' RACE reads using MiXCR and keeps one entry per CDR3 protein. This sample has about 530,000 distinct CDR3 sequences, with about 22% found just once. This sample also belongs to another study, concerning yellow fever vaccine responses in identical twins.

Sequenced material: CD4+ T cells sorted from blood. The receptors originated from a woman between 18 and 29 years old in good health.

This clonotype was counted a few times. The chain joins TRBV12-3 or TRBV12-4 to TRBJ1-6; 9 bases agree with TRBD1. The trim removed 3 bases at V and 10 bases at J, leaving 7 bases unmatched. This CDR3 contains 15 residues. In DNA, the CDR3 is TGTGCCAGCAGTTTGCGGGACAGGGATTCATCACCCCTCCACTTT. Protein sequence: CASSLRDRDSSPLHF.

This clonotype was seen a few times. The chain carries TRBV5-1 and TRBJ1-2; D is unclear. This CDR3 has 13 amino acids. Germline V gives CDR1 SGHRS, CDR2 YFSETQ. Trimming removed 2 bases from V and 2 bases from J, with 7 bases in between. The CDR3 sequence is CASSFGDNYGYTF. CDR3 coding DNA: TGCGCCAGCAGCTTCGGTGACAACTATGGCTACACCTTC.

The J gene is TRBJ2-1, the V gene TRBV20-1; a possible D gene is TRBD2 (5 bases). The length of the CDR3 is 16 residues. Looked up from germline, CDR1 is DFQATT and CDR2 is SNEGSKA (reference sequence). The V and J ends lost 6 bases and 8 bases respectively, with 26 bases between them. The CDR3 protein is CSAPPPLDFFSHEQFF. CDR3 nucleotide sequence: TGCAGTGCCCCACCCCCACTAGATTTTTTTAGCCATGAGCAGTTCTTC.

The J gene is TRBJ1-2, the V gene TRBV4-1; no clear D. V was clipped by 0 bases and J by 4 bases, with 6 bases between them. CDR3 length: 13 amino acids. Germline V gives CDR1 MGHRA, CDR2 YSYEKL. The CDR3 bases are TGCGCCAGCAGCCAAGATCATTCCTATGGCTACACCTTC. This encodes CASSQDHSYGYTF.

V gene TRBV20-1 combines with J gene TRBJ2-3; D is unresolved. The length of the CDR3 is 13 residues. CDR1 is DFQATT, CDR2 SNEGSKA, per germline (reference sequence). Trimming cost V 3 bases and J 2 bases, with 9 bases left between them. CDR3 sequence (DNA): TGCAGTGCTAGTATGGATTTCACAGATACGCAGTATTTT. Translation: CSASMDFTDTQYF.

This clonotype was picked up a small number of times. The chain uses TRBV5-5 and TRBJ2-1; TRBD2 agrees at 10 bases. V lost 3 bases and J lost 9; bases outside the gene matches: 9. The CDR3 sequence is 15 residues long. Looked up from germline, CDR1 is SGHKS and CDR2 is YYEKEE (reference sequence). CDR3 protein: CASSWATSGVFEQFF. CDR3 DNA sequence: TGTGCCAGCAGCTGGGCTACTAGCGGGGTTTTTGAGCAGTTCTTC.

This clonotype has a handful of counts. This chain uses TRBV5-5 with TRBJ2-7, with 9 bases that match TRBD2. The germline V gene encodes CDR1 SGHKS and CDR2 YYEKEE (reference sequence). This CDR3 has 15 residues. V shed 1 base, J shed 1 base, and the junction held 3 bases outside the gene matches. The DNA for the CDR3 is TGTGCCAGCAGCTTGAGCCTAGCGGGGTCCTACGAGCAGTACGTC. It yields the protein CASSLSLAGSYEQYV.

This clonotype was observed a few times. The chain carries TRBV14 and TRBJ2-2, with TRBD2 matching over 13 bases. CDR1 is SGHDN and CDR2 is FVKESK in the germline V gene. V trimming: 3 bases; J trimming: 2 bases; junction bases outside the gene matches: 6. The CDR3 runs to 18 residues. Here the CDR3 reads CASSHKLAGGLNTGELFF. The CDR3 DNA reads TGTGCCAGCAGCCACAAACTAGCGGGAGGGCTAAACACCGGGGAGCTGTTTTTT.

This clonotype came up a few times. The chain recombines TRBV10-3 with TRBJ1-1, with 7 bases aligning to TRBD1. With V trimmed by 6 bases and J by 5 bases, 12 bases remained unmatched. CDR1 ENHRY and CDR2 SYGVKD come from the germline V gene. The CDR3 covers 15 residues. CDR3 in amino acids: CAIRQAAKGATEAFF. In DNA form, the CDR3 reads TGTGCCATCAGGCAGGCTGCGAAGGGGGCAACTGAAGCTTTCTTT.

The genes are TRBV15 and TRBJ2-3, with 7 bases lining up with TRBD2. From germline, CDR1 is LNHNV and CDR2 YYDKDF (reference sequence). The CDR3 length is 14 residues. V shed 0 bases, J shed 6 bases, and the junction held 3 bases outside the gene matches. The CDR3 is CATSRDRAGDTQYF. CDR3 sequence (DNA): TGTGCCACCAGCAGAGATCGAGCGGGGGATACGCAGTATTTT.

This clonotype came up a few times. The chain employs TRBV5-4 and TRBJ2-1; either TRBD1 or TRBD2 may fit D (5 bases each). Germline lookup yields CDR1 SGHNT and CDR2 YYREEE (reference sequence). This CDR3 spans 16 amino acids. The V and J ends lost 4 bases and 0 bases respectively, with 14 bases between them. The CDR3 DNA reads as TGTGCCAGCAGCGCCCGGGACGCCAGCTCCTACAATGAGCAGTTCTTC. It yields the protein CASSARDASSYNEQFF.

This clonotype showed up just a few times. The genes are TRBV5-1 and TRBJ2-2, with D hard to call. The length of the CDR3 is 13 residues. CDR1 and CDR2 from the germline V gene are SGHRS and YFSETQ. Trimming stripped 0 bases from V and 10 bases from J, with 10 bases between. For the CDR3, the DNA is TGCGCCAGCAGCTTGGACCCTGCCCTGGAGCTGTTTTTT. It translates to CASSLDPALELFF. Full variable domain (missing parts from reference TRBV5-1 and TRBJ2-2): KAGVTQTPRYLIKTRGQQVTLSCSPISGHRSVSWYQQTPGQGLQFLFEYFSETQRNKGNFPGRFSGRQFSNSRSEMNVSTLELGDSALYLCASSLDPALELFFGEGSRLTVL.

In this sample, this clonotype turned up a few times. The V and J genes are TRBV12-3 or TRBV12-4 and TRBJ2-1; D possibly corresponds to TRBD2 (6 bases). This CDR3 is 15 amino acids long. Trimming shortened V by 3 bases and J by 0 bases, and 9 bases separated the two germline ends. The CDR3 nucleotides are TGTGCCAGCAGTTTTAATAGCGGCTCCTACAATGAGCAGTTCTTC. It specifies CASSFNSGSYNEQFF.

The chain combines TRBV28 with TRBJ1-4, with D tentatively TRBD1 (5 bases). Looked up from germline, CDR1 is MDHEN and CDR2 is SYDVKM. V dropped 5 bases and J dropped 8 bases, with 18 bases sitting between them. CDR3 size: 15 residues. The CDR3 nucleotides read TGTGCCAGCAGTAAAGGCGGGGGTACTTTAGAAAAACTGTTTTTT. This translates into CASSKGGGTLEKLFF. Variable domain in full (rest from reference TRBV28 and TRBJ1-4): DVKVTQSSRYLVKRTGEKVFLECVQDMDHENMFWYRQDPGLGLRLIYFSYDVKMKEKGDIPEGYSVSREKKERFSLILESASTNQTSMYLCASSKGGGTLEKLFFGSGTQLSVL.

This clonotype was detected a few times. The chain carries TRBV27 and TRBJ2-2; possibly TRBD1 or TRBD2 for D (6 bases each). CDR1 MNHEY and CDR2 SMNVEV come from the germline V gene (reference sequence). This CDR3 is built from 17 residues. Trimming removed 6 bases from V and 3 bases from J, with 20 bases in between. CDR3 protein: CASSPIVWGADTGELFF. The CDR3 region has the DNA TGTGCCAGCAGCCCCATTGTTTGGGGGGCGGACACCGGGGAGCTGTTTTTT.

The chain couples TRBV12-3 or TRBV12-4 to TRBJ1-4; TRBD1 might be the D (6 bases). The CDR3 loop spans 14 amino acids. With 1 base removed from V and 4 bases from J, the gap between germline ends came to 7 bases. This chain's CDR3 is CASSLEQGNEKLFF. CDR3 sequence (DNA): TGTGCCAGCAGTTTAGAACAGGGTAATGAAAAACTGTTTTTT.

The chain employs TRBV5-5 and TRBJ2-3; 7 nucleotides agree with TRBD2. Germline-derived CDR1 and CDR2 are SGHKS and YYEKEE (reference sequence). The CDR3 spans 15 residues. J gave up 2 bases and V 1 base, and 4 bases lay outside the gene matches. The CDR3 is CASSLRGVNTDTQYF. The CDR3 DNA follows: TGTGCCAGCAGCTTGCGGGGGGTCAACACAGATACGCAGTATTTT.

This clonotype was counted between two and nine times. V and J are TRBV20-1 and TRBJ2-1; D is uncertain. This CDR3 is built from 12 residues. The V end lost 0 bases, the J end lost 8 bases, and 8 bases lay between the germline ends. Germline V gene data show CDR1 as DFQATT and CDR2 as SNEGSKA (reference sequence). In nucleotides, the CDR3 is TGCAGTGCTAGAGATTATGAAGATGAGCAGTTCTTC. Translation: CSARDYEDEQFF.

In its sample, this clonotype was seen a few times. This chain joins TRBV5-1 and TRBJ2-3; the match to TRBD2 covers 13 bases. This CDR3 has 21 amino acids. J gave up 0 bases and V 0 bases, and 13 bases lay outside the gene matches. The germline V gene encodes CDR1 SGHRS and CDR2 YFSETQ. The CDR3 region has the DNA TGCGCCAGCAGCTTGGGACAGCAACTCGGGACTAGCGGGAAAAGCACAGATACGCAGTATTTT. It specifies CASSLGQQLGTSGKSTDTQYF.

This clonotype has just a few counts. The V and J genes are TRBV5-1 and TRBJ2-1, with 8 bases matching TRBD2. Trimming at V came to 2 bases and at J to 1 base, leaving 8 bases not matched to a gene. The length of the CDR3 is 17 residues. Germline V gene lookup returns CDR1 SGHRS and CDR2 YFSETQ. CDR3 in amino acids: CASSLGNSGDSYNEQFF. Written as DNA, the CDR3 is TGCGCCAGCAGCTTAGGTAATAGCGGGGATTCCTACAATGAGCAGTTCTTC.

This clonotype occurred a few times. The V call is TRBV2, the J call TRBJ2-3, with TRBD2 matching 9 bases. With 5 bases clipped from V and 1 base from J, the junction kept 4 bases outside the gene matches. Germline CDR1 is SNHLY and CDR2 is FYNNEI. The CDR3 runs 15 residues. The CDR3 DNA is TGTGCCAGCAGTCGACTAGCGGTGGGCACAGATACGCAGTATTTT. Protein product: CASSRLAVGTDTQYF. Complete variable domain (other parts from reference TRBV2 and TRBJ2-3): EPEVTQTPSHQVTQMGQEVILRCVPISNHLYFYWYRQILGQKVEFLVSFYNNEISEKSEIFDDQFSVERPDGSNFTLKIRSTKLEDSAMYFCASSRLAVGTDTQYFGPGTRLTVL.

As to this clonotype: Likely a read error: the CDR3 ends without its conserved phenylalanine or tryptophan. This chain joins TRBV3-1 and TRBJ2-1; a possible D gene is TRBD1 (6 bases). Germline CDR1 and CDR2: LGHDT and YNNKEL (reference sequence). The CDR3 is 15 amino acids. The germline V and J ends were trimmed by 6 bases and 1 base, with 13 bases remaining between them. The CDR3 region has the DNA TGTGCCAGCAGACCCGGTAGGGGGTCCTACAATGAGCAGTTCTCC. Translating gives CASRPGRGSYNEQFS.

The rearrangement joins TRBV15 to TRBJ2-1; D is ambiguous. The CDR3 covers 11 residues. From germline, CDR1 is LNHNV and CDR2 YYDKDF (reference sequence). Trimming took 3 bases from V and 4 from J, leaving 1 base between them. CDR3 nucleotide sequence: TGTGCCACCAGCAGGTACAATGAGCAGTTCTTC. It is translated as CATSRYNEQFF.

This clonotype was counted only a few times. V usage is TRBV11-2 and J usage is TRBJ1-3; 7 nucleotides line up with TRBD1. With 0 bases clipped from V and 2 bases from J, the junction kept 4 bases outside the gene matches. Germline V gives CDR1 SGHAT, CDR2 FQNNGV. This CDR3 region has 16 residues. The CDR3 DNA is TGTGCCAGCAGCTTAGAAAAAGGGACAGCTGGAAACACCATATATTTT. Encoded protein: CASSLEKGTAGNTIYF.

Only a few counts were recorded for this clonotype. At one of its ends the junction is not consistent with the germline gene, which may arise from a read error. The chain employs TRBV7-6 and TRBJ1-1; the D is unclear. Germline CDR1 is SGHVS and CDR2 is FNYEAQ. The CDR3 sequence is 13 residues long. Written as DNA, the CDR3 is TGTGCCAGCAGTTTAGCTAAGAACACTGAAGCTTTCTTT. As protein: CASSLAKNTEAFF.

The chain combines TRBV15 with TRBJ1-5; TRBD1 is a possible D gene (5 bases). Germline CDR1 reads LNHNV; CDR2 reads YYDKDF (reference sequence). The CDR3 is made up of 14 amino acids. The ends were cut back, 2 bases at V and 7 bases at J, with 12 bases in the middle. The chain's CDR3 is CATSRSAAGQPQHF. The CDR3 DNA reads TGTGCCACCAGCAGATCTGCTGCAGGGCAGCCCCAGCATTTT.

This clonotype was found a few times. The CDR3 protein is CASSQGRGGLDTQYF. CDR3 nucleotides: TGTGCCAGCAGCCAAGGGCGGGGGGGCTTAGATACGCAGTATTTT. This chain connects TRBV3-1 to TRBJ2-3; 9 bases line up with TRBD2. Looked up from germline, CDR1 is LGHDT and CDR2 is YNNKEL (reference sequence). With 1 base clipped from V and 5 bases from J, the junction kept 4 bases outside the gene matches. This CDR3 contains 15 residues.

This chain links TRBV7-7 with TRBJ2-2; 12 bases match TRBD2. With V trimmed by 5 bases and J by 2 bases, 6 bases remained unmatched. In germline, CDR1 is SSHAT, CDR2 FNYEAQ (reference sequence). The CDR3 spans 17 residues. The CDR3 DNA is TGTGCCAGCAGCCCACTAGCGGGAGGCCTAAACACCGGGGAGCTGTTTTTT. Its protein is CASSPLAGGLNTGELFF.

This chain connects TRBV28 to TRBJ2-7; D is ambiguous. The CDR3 covers 14 residues. Germline V lookup: CDR1 MDHEN, CDR2 SYDVKM. V lost 10 bases and J 1 base, leaving 17 bases between the germline ends. DNA of the CDR3: TGTGCCACCCAAGCGCCCGGGCGATCCTACGAGCAGTACGTC. This gives the protein CATQAPGRSYEQYV.

This chain uses TRBV7-9 with TRBJ1-2; D gene unclear. Trimming cost V 5 bases and J 2 bases, with 15 bases left between them. The CDR3 length is 15 residues. Looked up from germline, CDR1 is SEHNR and CDR2 is FQNEAQ (reference sequence). The CDR3 sequence is CASSPFGDINYGYTF. CDR3 coding DNA: TGTGCCAGCAGCCCATTTGGAGACATAAACTATGGCTACACCTTC.

This clonotype was observed at least ten times. V is TRBV12-3 or TRBV12-4 and J is TRBJ2-5; TRBD2 aligns across 7 bases. V lost 7 bases and J lost 1; bases outside the gene matches: 9. The CDR3 runs to 15 residues. This chain's CDR3 is CASMLGGAAQETQYF. As DNA, the CDR3 is TGTGCCAGCATGTTGGGAGGGGCGGCCCAAGAGACCCAGTACTTC.

This clonotype was seen only a few times. The V and J genes are TRBV20-1 and TRBJ2-7; TRBD2 is a possible D gene (6 bases). The V gene's germline CDR1 is DFQATT and CDR2 SNEGSKA (reference sequence). This CDR3 is 15 amino acids long. V was shortened by 5 bases and J by 2 bases, with 19 bases between the two germline ends. CDR3 loop: CSAPKEGTSAYEQYF. The CDR3 region has the DNA TGCAGTGCTCCGAAGGAGGGAACCTCGGCCTACGAGCAGTACTTC.